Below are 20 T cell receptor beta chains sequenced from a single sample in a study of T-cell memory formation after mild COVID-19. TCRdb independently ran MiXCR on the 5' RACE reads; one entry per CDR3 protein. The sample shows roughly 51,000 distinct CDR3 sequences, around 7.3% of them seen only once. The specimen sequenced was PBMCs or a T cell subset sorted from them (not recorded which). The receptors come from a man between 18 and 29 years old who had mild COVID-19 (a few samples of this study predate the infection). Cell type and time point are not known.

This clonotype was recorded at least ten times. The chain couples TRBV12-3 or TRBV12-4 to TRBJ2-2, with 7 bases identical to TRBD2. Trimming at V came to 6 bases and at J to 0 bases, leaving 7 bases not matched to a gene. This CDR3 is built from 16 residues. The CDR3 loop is CASSPMAGANTGELFF. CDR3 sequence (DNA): TGTGCCAGCAGCCCCATGGCGGGGGCGAACACCGGGGAGCTGTTTTTT.

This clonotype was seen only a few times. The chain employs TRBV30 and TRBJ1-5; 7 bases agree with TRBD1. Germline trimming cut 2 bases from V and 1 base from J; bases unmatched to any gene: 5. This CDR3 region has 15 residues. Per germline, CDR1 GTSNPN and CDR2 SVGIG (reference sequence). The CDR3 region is CAWSTGTASNQPQHF. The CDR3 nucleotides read TGTGCCTGGAGTACAGGGACAGCCAGCAATCAGCCCCAGCATTTT.

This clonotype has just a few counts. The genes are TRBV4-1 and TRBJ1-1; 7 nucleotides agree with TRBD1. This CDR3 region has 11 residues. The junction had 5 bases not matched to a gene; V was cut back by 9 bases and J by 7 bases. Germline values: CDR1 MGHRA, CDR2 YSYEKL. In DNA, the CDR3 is TGCGCCAGGCGGGACAGCTTTGAAGCTTTCTTT. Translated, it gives CARRDSFEAFF.

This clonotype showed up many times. The CDR3 region is CASSLAVGSGYEQYF. CDR3 bases: TGTGCCAGCAGTTTAGCTGTCGGGTCGGGATACGAGCAGTACTTC. V usage is TRBV12-3 or TRBV12-4 and J usage is TRBJ2-7; tentatively, D is TRBD2 (5 bases). The CDR3 spans 15 residues. Trimming removed 0 bases at V and 4 bases at J, with 13 bases between.

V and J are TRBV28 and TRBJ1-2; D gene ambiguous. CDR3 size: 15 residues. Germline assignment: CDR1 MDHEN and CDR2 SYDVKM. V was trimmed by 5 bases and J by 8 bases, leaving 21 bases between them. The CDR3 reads CASSPTGRGLPGYTF. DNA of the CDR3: TGTGCCAGCAGTCCTACGGGAAGAGGGTTGCCCGGCTACACCTTC.

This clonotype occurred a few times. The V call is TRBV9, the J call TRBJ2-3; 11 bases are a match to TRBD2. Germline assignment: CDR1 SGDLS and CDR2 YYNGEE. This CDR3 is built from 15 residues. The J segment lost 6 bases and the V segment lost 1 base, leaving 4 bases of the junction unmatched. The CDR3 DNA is TGTGCCAGCAGCGTAATGGGACTAGCGGCCGATACGCAGTATTTT. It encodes CASSVMGLAADTQYF.

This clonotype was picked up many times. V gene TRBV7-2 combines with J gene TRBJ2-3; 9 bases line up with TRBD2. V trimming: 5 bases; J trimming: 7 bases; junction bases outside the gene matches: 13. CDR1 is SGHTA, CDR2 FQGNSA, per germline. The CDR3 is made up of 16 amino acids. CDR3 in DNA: TGTGCCAGCAGCCCTAGGGGGCGGGGGGGCTTGAATACGCAGTATTTT. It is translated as CASSPRGRGGLNTQYF.

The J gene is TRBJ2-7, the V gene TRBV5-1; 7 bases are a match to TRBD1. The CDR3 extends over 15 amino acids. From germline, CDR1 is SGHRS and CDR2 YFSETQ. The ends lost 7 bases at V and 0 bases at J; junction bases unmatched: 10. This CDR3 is CASSSKGQSSYEQYF. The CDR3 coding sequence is TGCGCCAGCTCCTCAAAGGGACAGAGCTCCTACGAGCAGTACTTC.

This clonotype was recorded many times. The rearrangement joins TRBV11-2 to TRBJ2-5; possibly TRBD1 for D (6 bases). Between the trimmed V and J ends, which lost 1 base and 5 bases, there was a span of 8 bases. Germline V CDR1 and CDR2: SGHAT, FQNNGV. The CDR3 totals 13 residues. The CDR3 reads CASSLAGVETQYF. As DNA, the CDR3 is TGTGCCAGCAGCTTAGCAGGGGTTGAGACCCAGTACTTC.

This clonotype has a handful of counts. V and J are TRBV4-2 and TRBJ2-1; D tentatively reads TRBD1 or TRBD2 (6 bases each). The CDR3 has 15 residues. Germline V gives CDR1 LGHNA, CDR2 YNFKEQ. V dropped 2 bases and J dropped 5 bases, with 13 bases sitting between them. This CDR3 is CASSQNGGTHNEQFF. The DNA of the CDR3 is TGTGCCAGCAGCCAAAACGGGGGCACCCACAATGAGCAGTTCTTC.

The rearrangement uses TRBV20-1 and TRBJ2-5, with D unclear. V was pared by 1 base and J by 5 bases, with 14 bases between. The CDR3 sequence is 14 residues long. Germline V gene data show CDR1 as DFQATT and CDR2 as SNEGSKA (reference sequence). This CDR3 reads CSARVTSPFETQYF. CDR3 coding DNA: TGCAGTGCTAGAGTCACCAGTCCTTTTGAGACCCAGTACTTC.

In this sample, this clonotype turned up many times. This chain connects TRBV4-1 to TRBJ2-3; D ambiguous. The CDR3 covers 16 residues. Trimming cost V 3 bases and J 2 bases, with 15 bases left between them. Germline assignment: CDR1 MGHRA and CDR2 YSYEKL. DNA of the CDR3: TGCGCCAGCAGCCAGATCGGGCACAGCGACACAGATACGCAGTATTTT. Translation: CASSQIGHSDTDTQYF.

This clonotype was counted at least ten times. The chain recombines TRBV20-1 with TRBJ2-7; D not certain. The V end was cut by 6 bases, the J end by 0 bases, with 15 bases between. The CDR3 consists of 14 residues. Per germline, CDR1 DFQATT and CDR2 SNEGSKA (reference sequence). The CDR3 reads CSAKSPYSSYEQYF. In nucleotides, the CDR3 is TGCAGTGCAAAGTCCCCTTATAGCTCCTACGAGCAGTACTTC.

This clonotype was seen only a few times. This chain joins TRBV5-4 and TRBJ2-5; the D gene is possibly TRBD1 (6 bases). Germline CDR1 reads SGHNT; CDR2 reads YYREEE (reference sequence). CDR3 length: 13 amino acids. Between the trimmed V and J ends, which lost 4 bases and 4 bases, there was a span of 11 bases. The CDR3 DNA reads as TGTGCCAGCAGCCACAGGGTCTTAGAGACCCAGTACTTC. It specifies CASSHRVLETQYF. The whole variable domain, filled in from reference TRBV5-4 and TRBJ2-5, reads ETGVTQSPTHLIKTRGQQVTLRCSSQSGHNTVSWYQQALGQGPQFIFQYYREEENGRGNFPPRFSGLQFPNYSSELNVNALELDDSALYLCASSHRVLETQYFGPGTRLLVL.

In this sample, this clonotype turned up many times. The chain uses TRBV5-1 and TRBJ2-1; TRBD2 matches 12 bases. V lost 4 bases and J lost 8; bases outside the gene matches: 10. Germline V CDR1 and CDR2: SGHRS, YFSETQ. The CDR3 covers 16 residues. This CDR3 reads CASSVTSGGMGHEQFF. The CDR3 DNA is TGCGCCAGCAGCGTGACTAGCGGGGGCATGGGGCATGAGCAGTTCTTC.

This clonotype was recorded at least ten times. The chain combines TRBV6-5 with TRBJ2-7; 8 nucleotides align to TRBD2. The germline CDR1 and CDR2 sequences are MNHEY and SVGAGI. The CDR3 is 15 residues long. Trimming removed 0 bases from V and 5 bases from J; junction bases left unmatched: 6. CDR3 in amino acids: CASSYSGTSSHEQYF. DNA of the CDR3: TGTGCCAGCAGTTACTCCGGGACTAGTAGTCACGAGCAGTACTTC.

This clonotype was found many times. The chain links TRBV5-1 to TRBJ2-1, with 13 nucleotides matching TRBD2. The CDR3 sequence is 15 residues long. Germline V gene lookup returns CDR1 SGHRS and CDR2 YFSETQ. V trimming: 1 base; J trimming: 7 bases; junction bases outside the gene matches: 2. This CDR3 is CASSLMTSGGNEQFF. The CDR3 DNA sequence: TGCGCCAGCAGCTTGATGACTAGCGGGGGGAATGAGCAGTTCTTC. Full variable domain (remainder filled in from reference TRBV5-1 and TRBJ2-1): KAGVTQTPRYLIKTRGQQVTLSCSPISGHRSVSWYQQTPGQGLQFLFEYFSETQRNKGNFPGRFSGRQFSNSRSEMNVSTLELGDSALYLCASSLMTSGGNEQFFGPGTRLTVL.

As DNA, the CDR3 is TGTGCCAGCAGCTTCTCTTTCCGGGATACGCAGTATTTT. It specifies CASSFSFRDTQYF. The chain links TRBV7-9 to TRBJ2-3; no firm D call. The CDR3 is 13 residues long. Germline values: CDR1 SEHNR, CDR2 FQNEAQ (reference sequence). Deletions cut 3 bases from V and 6 bases from J, with 10 bases between. The full variable domain, rest sourced from reference TRBV7-9 and TRBJ2-3, is DTGVSQNPRHKITKRGQNVTFRCDPISEHNRLYWYRQTLGQGPEFLTYFQNEAQLEKSRLLSDRFSAERPKGSFSTLEIQRTEQGDSAMYLCASSFSFRDTQYFGPGTRLTVL.

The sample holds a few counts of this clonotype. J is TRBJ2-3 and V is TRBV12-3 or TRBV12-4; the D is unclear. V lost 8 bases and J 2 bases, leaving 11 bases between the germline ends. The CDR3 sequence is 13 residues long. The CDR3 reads CASFTTDTDTQYF. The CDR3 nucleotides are TGTGCCAGCTTTACTACCGACACAGATACGCAGTATTTT.

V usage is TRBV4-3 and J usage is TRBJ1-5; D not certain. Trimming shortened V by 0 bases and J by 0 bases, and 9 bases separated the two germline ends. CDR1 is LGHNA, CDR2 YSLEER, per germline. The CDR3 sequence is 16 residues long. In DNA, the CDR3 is TGCGCCAGCAGCCAAGATTTTAGTTATAGCAATCAGCCCCAGCATTTT. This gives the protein CASSQDFSYSNQPQHF.